The rows below give T cell receptor beta chains drawn from one sample of a study of cytomegalovirus exposure and HLA in healthy donors. Data came from immunoSEQ multiplex PCR; TCRdb stores just in-frame clones and leaves some out. The table has some 170,000 clones, 80% seen once; the top ten hold about 4.7%. The sequenced sample consisted of PBMCs. These receptors originate from a man aged 30 to 39 in good health and CMV-seronegative. The CDR3 runs from the conserved cysteine through the conserved F or W. The D gene is left open where the match is weak. Clone size is given for some rows only: seen once, a few or many times, or a class if the clone is expanded.

j_gene | d_gene | v_gene | abundance | CDR3nt | CDR3aa
TRBJ1-1 | TRBD1 | TRBV10-3 | . | TGTGCCATCAGTGAGTACAGGGGTAGGACTGAAGCTTTCTTT | CAISEYRGRTEAFF
TRBJ2-2 | . | TRBV5-4 | . | TGTGCCAGCAGCTCTAGGCGACAGGGAGGCACCGGGGAGCTGTTTTTT | CASSSRRQGGTGELFF
TRBJ2-7 | TRBD1 | TRBV11-3 | few | TGTGCCAGCAGCACAGGGGTTACCTACGAGCAGTACTTC | CASSTGVTYEQYF
TRBJ1-5 | . | TRBV11-2 | . | TGTGCCAGCAGCCCGCAGGGCGGCAGCAATCAGCCCCAGCATTTT | CASSPQGGSNQPQHF
TRBJ2-7 | . | TRBV7-6 | . | TGTGCCAGCAGCTTAACAGACAGAGATCAATACGAGCAGTACTTC | CASSLTDRDQYEQYF
TRBJ2-3 | . | TRBV9 | . | TGTGCCAGCAGCGCCGGGACAGCGGGCAGCACAGATACGCAGTATTTT | CASSAGTAGSTDTQYF
TRBJ1-2 | TRBD1 | TRBV6-1 | . | TGTGCCAGCAGTGAAATGGAGGCAGGGGGGGGCTACACCTTC | CASSEMEAGGGYTF
TRBJ1-1 | TRBD1 | TRBV19 | once | TGTGCCAGTAGTATAGATAGGGACAGGGGGAGAACTGAAGCTTTCTTT | CASSIDRDRGRTEAFF
TRBJ2-7 | TRBD1 | TRBV5-1 | . | TGCGCCAGCAGCCCTGGGGGGACAGGGTACGAGCAGTACTTC | CASSPGGTGYEQYF
TRBJ1-1 | . | TRBV5-4 | once | TGTGCCAGCAGCCGAGAGGCCGGGCGCGGGACTGAAGCTTTCTTT | CASSREAGRGTEAFF
TRBJ2-7 | TRBD2 | TRBV6-6 | . | TGTGCCAGCAGTTACTGGGGGAGGGCCTACGAGCAGTACTTC | CASSYWGRAYEQYF
TRBJ1-2 | TRBD1 | TRBV28 | once | TGTGCCAGCAGTTTAATCCCCGGGACAGGGATCGATGGCTACACCTTC | CASSLIPGTGIDGYTF
TRBJ1-2 | TRBD1 | TRBV30 | . | TGTGCCTCTACGGGACAGGGGATTGAGTACCGTAACTATGGCTACACCTTC | CASTGQGIEYRNYGYTF
TRBJ2-4 | . | TRBV28 | . | TGTGCCAGCAGCCTTTTTCAGGGAAGCAAAAACATTCAGTACTTC | CASSLFQGSKNIQYF
TRBJ2-2 | TRBD2 | TRBV2 | . | TGTGCCAGCAGTGAAGTTTGGCGGGAGGGCAGCACCGGGGAGCTGTTTTTT | CASSEVWREGSTGELFF
TRBJ1-1 | . | TRBV6-6 | . | TGTGCCAGCAGACCGACGACAGTGAACACTGAAGCTTTCTTT | CASRPTTVNTEAFF